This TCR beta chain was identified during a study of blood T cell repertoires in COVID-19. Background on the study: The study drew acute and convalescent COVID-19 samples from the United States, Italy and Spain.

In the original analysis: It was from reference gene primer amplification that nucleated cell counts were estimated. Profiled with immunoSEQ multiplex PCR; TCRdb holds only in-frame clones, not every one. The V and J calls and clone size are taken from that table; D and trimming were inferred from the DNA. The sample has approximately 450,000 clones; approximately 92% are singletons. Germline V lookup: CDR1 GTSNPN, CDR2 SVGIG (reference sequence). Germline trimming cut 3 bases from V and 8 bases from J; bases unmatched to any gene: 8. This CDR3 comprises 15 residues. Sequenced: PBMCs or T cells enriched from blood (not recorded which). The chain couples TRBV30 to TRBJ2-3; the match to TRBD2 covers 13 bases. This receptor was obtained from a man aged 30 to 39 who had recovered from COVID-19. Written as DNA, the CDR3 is TGTGCCTGGAGGCCGGGACTAGCGGGATTGGTTACGCAGTATTTT. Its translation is CAWRPGLAGLVTQYF. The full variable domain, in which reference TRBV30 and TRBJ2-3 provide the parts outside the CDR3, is SQTIHQWPATLVQPVGSPLSLECTVEGTSNPNLYWYRQAAGRGLQLLFYSVGIGQISSEVPQNLSASRPQDRQFILSSKKLLLSDSGFYLCAWRPGLAGLVTQYFGPGTRLTVL.